This T cell receptor (beta chain) derives from a study of blood T cell repertoires in COVID-19. In the source study's methods: Reference gene primers were amplified, and this amplification served to estimate nucleated cell counts. TCRdb's copy holds only in-frame clones and misses some; the assay was immunoSEQ multiplex PCR. V, J and clone size derive from that table, while D and trimming were established from the DNA sequence. This table has about 200,000 clones, about nine tenths appearing once. The J segment lost 5 bases and the V segment lost 4 bases, leaving 6 bases of the junction unmatched. The CDR3 extends over 15 amino acids. Germline CDR1 reads SNHLY; CDR2 reads FYNNEI.

What was sequenced was peripheral blood. The chain combines TRBV2 with TRBJ2-2; TRBD1 matches at 8 bases. The origin of this receptor is a man aged 18 to 29 with active or convalescent COVID-19. CDR3: CASSAPGQDTGELFF. The CDR3 DNA is TGTGCCAGCAGTGCTCCGGGACAGGATACCGGGGAGCTGTTTTTT.